This TCR gamma chain was identified in a study of gamma-delta T cells after stem cell transplantation. TCRdb reran clone calling via CATT on the RT-PCR reads. The repertoire consists of 3,000 to 4,500 gamma-chain clones, with about 5.3% occurring once and the leading ten covering 22%. This clone is labeled as large. This CDR3 is also generated by other DNA sequences in the sample. Trimming took 1 base from V and 7 from J; bases not matched to a gene: 1. The CDR3 is 15 amino acids. The germline gives CDR1 GITISATS, CDR2 ISYDGTV (reference sequence). This chain joins TRGV9 and TRGJP. Sample: gamma-delta T cells. The sequence was obtained from a human donor. It is not recorded whose cells these are; they may come from a transplant donor. The CDR3 region is CALWEVELGKKIKVF. The CDR3 DNA is TGTGCCTTGTGGGAGGTTGAGTTGGGCAAAAAAATCAAGGTATTT.